These T cell receptor beta chains were read from a single sample in a study of read filtering for tumor transcriptome and immune sequencing. Via MiXCR, TCRdb re-called the reads, giving one row per CDR3 protein. The data hold 75,000 to 95,000 distinct CDR3 sequences, with roughly 21% observed a single time. The sequenced sample consisted of a population of CD138-negative cells sorted from bone marrow. The origin of the receptors is a donor aged 40 or over with multiple myeloma. The CDR3 runs from the conserved cysteine through the conserved F or W. Fields, in order: V gene, J gene, clone size, D gene, CDR3 DNA, CDR3 protein. The D gene is left open where the match is weak. Expanded clones get a size class; other rows say once, few or many, or leave the size out.

>TRBV7-9|TRBJ1-4|many|.
TGTGCCAGCAGCCTGACAGGAACTAATGAAAAACTGTTTTTT
CASSLTGTNEKLFF
>TRBV29-1|TRBJ2-1|many|TRBD2
TGCAGCGTTGAAGATCTTCCAGACGGGGGGGTCAATGAGCAGTTCTTC
CSVEDLPDGGVNEQFF
>TRBV7-3|TRBJ1-5|once|.
TGTGCCAGCAGCTTAAGTCCGGGACAGCCCCAGCATTTT
CASSLSPGQPQHF
>TRBV20-1|TRBJ1-1|many|TRBD1
TGCAGTGCAAGACAGGGAGGGTACACTGAAGCTTTCTTT
CSARQGGYTEAFF
>TRBV12-3/TRBV12-4|TRBJ2-7|many|TRBD2
TGTGCCAGCAGTTCGAGGACTAGCGGATACGAGCAGTACTTC
CASSSRTSGYEQYF
>TRBV20-1|TRBJ2-7|many|.
TGCAGTGCTAGAGTCTACCGTTCGGGGAGGCCCGAGCAGTACTTC
CSARVYRSGRPEQYF
>TRBV18|TRBJ2-6|many|.
TGTGCCAGCTCACTCGACACGATTCGCTCTGGGGCCAACGTCCTGACTTTC
CASSLDTIRSGANVLTF
>TRBV2|TRBJ1-2|many|.
TGTGCCAGCAGTGAAGCGCAGGCAGCCCCTAACTATGGCTACACCTTC
CASSEAQAAPNYGYTF
>TRBV5-1|TRBJ1-5|few|.
TGCGCCAGCAGCTTGGCCGGGATTGGTTCCAATCAGCCCCAGCATTTT
CASSLAGIGSNQPQHF
>TRBV7-9|TRBJ1-1|many|TRBD1
TGTGCCAGCAGCTCGACAGGGGAGGGCCTGAACACTGAAGCTTTCTTT
CASSSTGEGLNTEAFF
>TRBV5-6|TRBJ2-1|many|TRBD2
TGTGCCAGCAGCCCCCCCCTGGTTAGCGGGGGGGCCGGGAATGAGCAGTTCTTC
CASSPPLVSGGAGNEQFF
>TRBV29-1|TRBJ2-5|many|TRBD2
TGCAGCGTCCAGGTAGCTGCGACTAGCGTTCAAGAGACCCAGTACTTC
CSVQVAATSVQETQYF
>TRBV10-3|TRBJ2-1|many|TRBD2
TGTGCCATCAGTGAGAGTGTGGGGCTAGCGGGGATGGATGAGCAGTTCTTC
CAISESVGLAGMDEQFF
>TRBV6-5|TRBJ1-1|.|.
TGTGCCAGCAGCGCAGTAGGGGGCACTGAAGCTTTCTTT
CASSAVGGTEAFF